These 20 T cell receptor beta chains originate from one sample sequenced in a study of shared clonotypes between healthy human individuals. Some clones are missing from TCRdb's copy, which holds only in-frame ones; the method was immunoSEQ multiplex PCR. The sample carries some 680,000 clones, around 73% recorded once. The sequenced sample was memory CD4+ T cells sorted from blood. As for subset: CD45RA-negative fraction. The receptors originated from a young woman in good health.

This sequence joins TRBV4-2 and TRBJ2-7; 11 nucleotides line up with TRBD2. With V trimmed by 6 bases and J by 1 base, 2 bases remained unmatched. Per the germline V gene, CDR1 is LGHNA and CDR2 is YNFKEQ. The CDR3 consists of 14 residues. This chain's CDR3 is CASRLAGESYEQYF. DNA for the CDR3: TGTGCCAGCAGACTAGCGGGAGAGTCCTACGAGCAGTACTTC.

CDR3: CASRKESDTQYF. CDR3 nucleotide sequence: TGTGCCAGCAGAAAAGAGTCAGATACGCAGTATTTT. The J gene is TRBJ2-3, the V gene TRBV11-2; D remains unclear. Germline lookup yields CDR1 SGHAT and CDR2 FQNNGV. The CDR3 is 12 amino acids. V lost 6 bases to trimming and J lost 4 bases, with 8 bases between them.

The chain employs TRBV6-5 and TRBJ1-5; a possible D gene is TRBD1 (5 bases). Germline CDR1 reads MNHEY; CDR2 reads SVGAGI. The CDR3 covers 14 residues. Trimming removed 8 bases at V and 5 bases at J, with 16 bases between. The CDR3 nucleotides read TGTGCCAGCGGCCCGCAGGGATCGGATCAGCCCCAGCATTTT. It yields the protein CASGPQGSDQPQHF.

The chain couples TRBV7-2 to TRBJ1-1; D is unresolved. This CDR3 is built from 14 residues. V lost 4 bases to trimming and J lost 5 bases, with 14 bases between them. CDR1 is SGHTA and CDR2 is FQGNSA in the germline V gene. The CDR3 spells CASSSDLRWTEAFF. DNA of the CDR3: TGTGCCAGCAGCTCAGATCTCAGATGGACTGAAGCTTTCTTT. The variable domain in full, completed from reference TRBV7-2 and TRBJ1-1, reads GAGVSQSPSNKVTEKGKDVELRCDPISGHTALYWYRQSLGQGLEFLIYFQGNSAPDKSGLPSDRFSAERTGGSVSTLTIQRTQQEDSAVYLCASSSDLRWTEAFFGQGTRLTVV.

Points on this clone: Other DNA variants within this sample encode the same CDR3. The chain carries TRBV14 and TRBJ2-7, with 8 bases aligning to TRBD2. With V trimmed by 3 bases and J by 3 bases, 1 base remained unmatched. CDR1 is SGHDN, CDR2 FVKESK, per germline. The CDR3 sequence is 13 residues long. This chain's CDR3 is CASSHGTSYEQYF. In DNA form, the CDR3 reads TGTGCCAGCAGCCACGGGACTAGCTACGAGCAGTACTTC.

This clone was recorded a few times. The chain is built from TRBV20-1 and TRBJ1-2, with unresolved D. V was shortened by 0 bases and J by 6 bases, with 5 bases between the two germline ends. This CDR3 comprises 11 residues. Germline V gene data show CDR1 as DFQATT and CDR2 as SNEGSKA (reference sequence). The CDR3 loop reads CSARDQDGYTF. The CDR3 DNA follows: TGCAGTGCTAGAGATCAAGATGGCTACACCTTC.

The chain employs TRBV19 and TRBJ1-5, with 7 bases matching TRBD1. Per germline, CDR1 LNHDA and CDR2 SQIVND (reference sequence). This CDR3 region has 15 residues. Unmatched junction bases numbered 9, after V lost 6 bases and J lost 4 bases. CDR3 DNA: TGTGCCAGTAGAAGACAGGGTTGGGAAAATCAGCCCCAGCATTTT. Translation: CASRRQGWENQPQHF.

Of note for this clone: The identical CDR3 is also encoded by other nucleotide sequences in the sample. The rearrangement links TRBV28 to TRBJ2-6; the D is unclear. Trimming left V 6 bases short and J 0 bases short, with 3 bases between. The CDR3 extends over 13 amino acids. CDR1 is MDHEN and CDR2 is SYDVKM in the germline V gene. CDR3 in DNA: TGTGCCAGCAGCGACTCTGGGGCCAACGTCCTGACTTTC. Encoded protein: CASSDSGANVLTF.

As for this clone: Other DNA sequences from this sample encode an identical CDR3 as well. The CDR3 is CASSLLGQETQYF. The CDR3, as DNA: TGCGCCAGCAGCTTGCTTGGGCAAGAGACCCAGTACTTC. The chain combines TRBV5-1 with TRBJ2-5; no clear D gene. Trimming removed 1 base from V and 2 bases from J, with 6 bases in between. Germline CDR1 is SGHRS and CDR2 is YFSETQ. The length of the CDR3 is 13 residues. Combining the CDR3 with reference TRBV5-1 and TRBJ2-5 gives the whole variable domain KAGVTQTPRYLIKTRGQQVTLSCSPISGHRSVSWYQQTPGQGLQFLFEYFSETQRNKGNFPGRFSGRQFSNSRSEMNVSTLELGDSALYLCASSLLGQETQYFGPGTRLLVL.

The rearrangement links TRBV28 to TRBJ2-7; no reliable D call. Trimming took off 2 bases at V and 1 base at J, with 9 bases between the two ends. CDR1 MDHEN and CDR2 SYDVKM come from the germline V gene. This CDR3 is 14 amino acids long. The CDR3 region is CASSLRAYSYEQYF. The DNA for the CDR3 is TGTGCCAGCAGTTTAAGAGCGTATTCCTACGAGCAGTACTTC.

The chain has TRBV7-8 and TRBJ2-7; 7 bases match TRBD1. The CDR3 is 13 residues long. V trimming: 4 bases; J trimming: 4 bases; junction bases outside the gene matches: 4. The V gene's germline CDR1 is SGHVS and CDR2 FQNEAQ. The CDR3 bases are TGTGCCAGCAGCTCAGCACAGGGGTACGAGCAGTACTTC. Its protein is CASSSAQGYEQYF.

V and J are TRBV10-3 and TRBJ2-6, with 9 bases aligning to TRBD1. The CDR3 totals 17 residues. V dropped 3 bases and J dropped 3; count of bases not matched to a gene: 6. Germline V gives CDR1 ENHRY, CDR2 SYGVKD. The CDR3 is CAISEQGAPGGANVLTF. The CDR3 nucleotides are TGTGCCATCAGTGAACAGGGGGCGCCGGGTGGGGCCAACGTCCTGACTTTC.

The chain couples TRBV6-1 to TRBJ1-1, with D unresolved. V lost 3 bases, J lost 0 bases, and 2 bases lay in between. Per germline, CDR1 MNHNS and CDR2 SASEGT. The CDR3 has 12 amino acids. CDR3 sequence: CASSDLNTEAFF. The CDR3 DNA reads TGTGCCAGCAGTGACTTGAACACTGAAGCTTTCTTT.

The rearrangement joins TRBV28 to TRBJ2-7; D may be TRBD1 or TRBD2 (5 bases each). CDR1 and CDR2 from the germline V gene are MDHEN and SYDVKM. V was shortened by 2 bases and J by 2 bases, with 7 bases between the two germline ends. The CDR3 loop spans 13 amino acids. CDR3 protein: CASSLRDAYEQYF. CDR3 bases: TGTGCCAGCAGTTTACGGGACGCCTACGAGCAGTACTTC.

The genes are TRBV7-6 and TRBJ2-2; TRBD2 matches at 9 bases. The germline V gene encodes CDR1 SGHVS and CDR2 FNYEAQ. The CDR3 consists of 18 residues. The J segment lost 4 bases and the V segment lost 1 base, leaving 10 bases of the junction unmatched. CDR3 sequence (DNA): TGTGCCAGCAGCTTAGTGGATGCGGGAGGGGTTGGCACCGGGGAGCTGTTTTTT. Its protein is CASSLVDAGGVGTGELFF.

This clone was detected only a few times. The chain combines TRBV2 with TRBJ2-5, with D possibly TRBD2 on 6 matching bases. There are 15 residues in the CDR3. In germline, CDR1 is SNHLY, CDR2 FYNNEI. Trimming removed 4 bases at V and 2 bases at J, with 14 bases between. CDR3 protein: CASSGRVAAQETQYF. The CDR3 DNA sequence: TGTGCCAGCAGTGGAAGGGTAGCGGCACAAGAGACCCAGTACTTC.

The genes are TRBV11-2 and TRBJ1-1; D remains unclear. The V and J ends lost 1 base and 4 bases respectively, with 10 bases between them. Germline values: CDR1 SGHAT, CDR2 FQNNGV. The CDR3 sequence is 14 residues long. CDR3 sequence: CASSLAPVSTEAFF. CDR3 nucleotides: TGTGCCAGCAGCTTAGCTCCGGTGAGCACTGAAGCTTTCTTT.

The chain has TRBV2 and TRBJ2-1; a possible D gene is TRBD1 (5 bases). The V gene lost 8 bases and the J gene lost 7 bases, with 15 bases spanning the gap. The germline V gene encodes CDR1 SNHLY and CDR2 FYNNEI. The CDR3 length is 13 residues. The CDR3 DNA reads as TGTGCCAGCGAACAGGATCTTGTGAATGAGCAGTTCTTC. As protein: CASEQDLVNEQFF.

As concerns this clone: At the DNA level, this CDR3 is encoded by other sequences in the same sample as well. This chain joins TRBV4-1 and TRBJ2-5; D perhaps matches TRBD1 (6 bases). The V end lost 1 base, the J end lost 4 bases, and 10 bases lay between the germline ends. The CDR3 spans 14 residues. Looked up from germline, CDR1 is MGHRA and CDR2 is YSYEKL. This CDR3 reads CASSQVGTPETQYF. CDR3 DNA sequence: TGCGCCAGCAGCCAAGTAGGGACACCAGAGACCCAGTACTTC.

The chain joins TRBV28 to TRBJ2-2; 8 bases map to TRBD2. The J segment lost 4 bases and the V segment lost 5 bases, leaving 6 bases of the junction unmatched. Per the germline V gene, CDR1 is MDHEN and CDR2 is SYDVKM. The CDR3 totals 15 residues. CDR3 DNA: TGTGCCAGCAGTAGAGCGGGAGATGGCACCGGGGAGCTGTTTTTT. This translates into CASSRAGDGTGELFF. The whole variable domain, remainder taken from reference TRBV28 and TRBJ2-2, is DVKVTQSSRYLVKRTGEKVFLECVQDMDHENMFWYRQDPGLGLRLIYFSYDVKMKEKGDIPEGYSVSREKKERFSLILESASTNQTSMYLCASSRAGDGTGELFFGEGSRLTVL.